Each of the 16 T cell receptor beta chains below was sequenced from the same sample in a study of blood T cell repertoires in COVID-19. Profiling relied on immunoSEQ multiplex PCR, and the TCRdb table lists in-frame clones only, not all of them. The table shows 150,000 or so clones, with about three quarters occurring only once. Sequenced material: peripheral blood. The receptors here all came from a woman aged 45-60 years with active or convalescent COVID-19.

This clone was picked up a small number of times. The CDR3 sequence: CASSYASRYEQYF. The CDR3 DNA sequence: TGTGCCAGCAGTTACGCTAGCCGATACGAGCAGTACTTC. The gene calls are TRBV6-6 and TRBJ2-7; perhaps TRBD2 as D (5 bases). Germline V CDR1 and CDR2: MNHNY, SVGAGI (reference sequence). The germline V and J ends were trimmed by 2 bases and 4 bases, with 9 bases remaining between them. The CDR3 runs to 13 residues.

The CDR3 nucleotides are TGTGCCAGCAGCTTAACGGAGGATACGCAGTATTTT. Its translation: CASSLTEDTQYF. The J gene is TRBJ2-3, the V gene TRBV7-3; no clear D gene. CDR1 and CDR2 from the germline V gene are SGHTA and FQGTGA. This CDR3 has 12 amino acids. Trimming pared 0 bases from V and 6 bases from J, leaving 4 bases between. Filled out from reference TRBV7-3 and TRBJ2-3, the complete variable domain reads GAGVSQTPSNKVTEKGKYVELRCDPISGHTALYWYRQSLGQGPEFLIYFQGTGAADDSGLPNDRFFAVRPEGSVSTLKIQRTERGDSAVYLCASSLTEDTQYFGPGTRLTVL.

The chain uses TRBV18 and TRBJ1-1; the D gene is possibly TRBD1 (5 bases). Germline assignment: CDR1 KGHSH and CDR2 LQKENI. CDR3 size: 15 residues. V was trimmed by 3 bases and J by 2 bases, leaving 13 bases between them. CDR3 in DNA: TGTGCCAGCTCACCCCGGCGGGGGGAAAACACTGAAGCTTTCTTT. It is translated as CASSPRRGENTEAFF.

This clone was recorded a few times. V gene TRBV7-3 combines with J gene TRBJ2-5, with D possibly being TRBD1 (6 bases). The CDR3 consists of 14 residues. V lost 0 bases and J 5 bases, leaving 10 bases between the germline ends. Germline CDR1 reads SGHTA; CDR2 reads FQGTGA. CDR3 in amino acids: CASSLTPQGETQYF. CDR3 DNA: TGTGCCAGCAGCTTAACCCCACAGGGCGAGACCCAGTACTTC.

CDR3 residues: CASSIAGDQNIQYF. CDR3 nucleotide sequence: TGTGCCAGTAGTATAGCAGGGGACCAAAACATTCAGTACTTC. The gene calls are TRBV19 and TRBJ2-4, with D possibly matching TRBD1 (6 bases). The CDR3 runs 14 residues. V was cut by 1 base and J by 5 bases, with 9 bases left in between. The germline V gene encodes CDR1 LNHDA and CDR2 SQIVND (reference sequence).

This chain joins TRBV30 and TRBJ1-2; TRBD1 matches 8 bases. The V segment lost 1 base and the J segment 8 bases; nucleotides outside the gene matches: 9. The CDR3 covers 14 residues. Germline V CDR1 and CDR2: GTSNPN, SVGIG (reference sequence). The DNA of the CDR3 is TGTGCCTGGAGTGCATTGACAGGGGCGGGCGGCTACACCTTC. This encodes CAWSALTGAGGYTF. Variable domain in full (rest from reference TRBV30 and TRBJ1-2): SQTIHQWPATLVQPVGSPLSLECTVEGTSNPNLYWYRQAAGRGLQLLFYSVGIGQISSEVPQNLSASRPQDRQFILSSKKLLLSDSGFYLCAWSALTGAGGYTFGSGTRLTVV.

V is TRBV19 and J is TRBJ2-5; the match to TRBD1 covers 9 bases. Germline CDR1 LNHDA, CDR2 SQIVND (reference sequence). J lost 1 base, V lost 6 bases, and 9 bases had no gene match. The CDR3 runs to 16 residues. In DNA, the CDR3 is TGTGCCAGTAGAGTGACAGGGGGGGGTGTCCAAGAGACCCAGTACTTC. Encoded protein: CASRVTGGGVQETQYF. The variable domain in full, completed from reference TRBV19 and TRBJ2-5, reads DGGITQSPKYLFRKEGQNVTLSCEQNLNHDAMYWYRQDPGQGLRLIYYSQIVNDFQKGDIAEGYSVSREKKESFPLTVTSAQKNPTAFYLCASRVTGGGVQETQYFGPGTRLLVL.

This chain uses TRBV7-3 with TRBJ2-2; D unclear. The CDR3 is made up of 14 amino acids. CDR1 SGHTA and CDR2 FQGTGA come from the germline V gene. V lost 5 bases to trimming and J lost 6 bases, with 13 bases between them. The CDR3 sequence is CASSVSLAPGELFF. In nucleotides, the CDR3 is TGTGCCAGCAGCGTCTCGCTGGCACCCGGGGAGCTGTTTTTT.

The chain has TRBV30 and TRBJ1-4; D gene uncertain. The germline V gene has CDR1 GTSNPN and CDR2 SVGIG (reference sequence). The CDR3 contains 14 residues. Trimming took 1 base from V and 8 from J, leaving 14 bases between them. The CDR3 DNA reads as TGTGCCTGGAGTGATGGCCCAGGAAGAGAAAAACTGTTTTTT. This sequence encodes CAWSDGPGREKLFF.

In its sample, this clone was seen a few times. The chain is built from TRBV19 and TRBJ2-1, with D maybe TRBD2 (6 bases). Trimming stripped 6 bases from V and 0 bases from J, with 9 bases between. The CDR3 is made up of 14 amino acids. Per the germline V gene, CDR1 is LNHDA and CDR2 is SQIVND (reference sequence). CDR3 sequence reads: CASRGAGSYNEQFF. DNA for the CDR3: TGTGCCAGTAGGGGAGCGGGCTCCTACAATGAGCAGTTCTTC.

The chain couples TRBV21-1 to TRBJ2-7; the DNA was not compared with TRBD2, the D call given in the table. TRBV21-1 is a documented pseudogene. The CDR3 is made up of 16 amino acids. The CDR3: CASSPQGLAASYEQYF. DNA for the CDR3: TGTGCCAGCAGCCCCCAGGGACTAGCGGCCTCCTACGAGCAGTACTTC.

This chain connects TRBV10-3 to TRBJ2-7, with TRBD1 matching 8 bases. The CDR3 contains 15 residues. With 0 bases clipped from V and 3 bases from J, the junction kept 4 bases outside the gene matches. Germline CDR1 and CDR2: ENHRY and SYGVKD. CDR3 in DNA: TGTGCCATCAGTGAGTCAGGAACAGGGGGCTACGAGCAGTACTTC. This translates into CAISESGTGGYEQYF.

This chain joins TRBV25-1 and TRBJ2-3; D perhaps matches TRBD2 (6 bases). Trimming left V 0 bases short and J 5 bases short, with 15 bases between. The CDR3 consists of 16 residues. Germline assignment: CDR1 MGHDK and CDR2 SYGVNS. The CDR3 nucleotides are TGTGCCAGCAGTGAATACGGGGGTACAAGGGGAGATACGCAGTATTTT. Translated, it gives CASSEYGGTRGDTQYF.

The CDR3 sequence is CASSVVAGYLRLDYNEQFF. The DNA of the CDR3 is TGTGCCAGCAGCGTAGTTGCGGGATACCTACGTTTGGACTACAATGAGCAGTTCTTC. The genes are TRBV9 and TRBJ2-1, with D perhaps TRBD2 (6 bases). The CDR3 loop spans 19 amino acids. The V end was cut by 0 bases, the J end by 3 bases, with 22 bases between. Germline-derived CDR1 and CDR2 are SGDLS and YYNGEE.

The genes are TRBV9 and TRBJ2-4; TRBD1 is a possible D gene (6 bases). CDR1 and CDR2 (germline): SGDLS, YYNGEE. V was cut by 4 bases and J by 5 bases, with 13 bases left in between. CDR3 length: 14 residues. CDR3 in DNA: TGTGCCAGCAGCCCCACAGGGTGGGAAAACATTCAGTACTTC. Protein sequence: CASSPTGWENIQYF.

This clone has only a few counts. The V and J genes are TRBV7-2 and TRBJ2-1; 14 nucleotides line up with TRBD2. CDR1 and CDR2 (germline): SGHTA, FQGNSA. CDR3 size: 16 residues. With 5 bases clipped from V and 7 bases from J, the junction kept 7 bases outside the gene matches. CDR3 coding DNA: TGTGCCAGCAGCACGCGGACTAGCGGGAGGAGGAATGAGCAGTTCTTC. Amino acid sequence: CASSTRTSGRRNEQFF.